The entry below describes one T cell receptor (beta chain). The antigen it binds to is not known. Qualities for individual bases were not recorded, and no much larger clone is one base off. Library method: the immunoSEQ multiplex PCR assay. The table comes from immuneACCESS by way of TCRdb, which keeps in-frame sequences with V and J called. Part of the clones is missing from these tables; in studies checked, under half for an unresolved V gene and the rest for unknown reasons. A total of more than 80,000 clones appear in this sample, just under 95% of them only once. The biggest ten clones account for 1.6% of the sample. The germline V gene specifies SNHLY as CDR1 and FYNNEI as CDR2. V lost 1 base and J lost 7 bases; the stretch between them is 7 bases long. Measured from the cysteine to the phenylalanine, the CDR3 is 12 residues long. This entry keeps only the CDR3 DNA: 36 bases, framed from base 1.

The sample belongs to a study of T cell changes during pregnancy in multiple sclerosis (dated by TCRdb to between 2019 and 2020). Looking at the study overall: The study examined how the T cell repertoire changed over the course of pregnancy in women with multiple sclerosis.

This chain joins TRBV2 to TRBJ1-1; TRBD1 could be the D gene, as 5 bases match. Source: peripheral blood, taken after pregnancy. The clonotype comes from a female donor with multiple sclerosis, enrolled in a pregnancy study. The sequenced DNA is TGTGCCAGCAGTGAAGACAGGTATGAAGCTTTCTTT. Its product reads: CASSEDRYEAFF.